The rows below give T cell receptor beta chains drawn from one sample of a study of response to subunit inactivated influenza vaccine. TCRdb re-analysed the RT-PCR reads in MiXCR, keeping a single row per CDR3 protein. This sample has about 530,000 distinct CDR3 sequences, with 12% found just once. Sequenced here: PBMCs from blood, sampled on the day of vaccination. These receptors were collected from a middle-aged man who received an inactivated influenza vaccine. Each CDR3 is given with its conserved first and last residue. D genes are given only for firm matches. A clone size is listed for some rows: how often the clone was seen (once, few, many), or a class if it is expanded.

TRBJ1-2	TRBV2	-	-	TGTGCCAGCAGTGAATCTTTATGGGCCAGTAACTATGGCTACACCTTC	CASSESLWASNYGYTF
TRBJ2-4	TRBV6-5	-	-	TGTGCCAGCAGTTACTCGGACGGAGTAAGCATTCAGTACTTC	CASSYSDGVSIQYF
TRBJ1-1	TRBV5-5	-	-	TGTGCCAGCAGCTTGGAGTCAGGGGAAACTGAAGCTTTCTTT	CASSLESGETEAFF
TRBJ2-2	TRBV30	TRBD1	-	TGTGCCTGGAGTGAACAGGGGTACACCGGGGAGCTGTTTTTT	CAWSEQGYTGELFF
TRBJ2-1	TRBV14	TRBD2	-	TGTGCCAGCAGCCAAGATTTACTAGCGGGAGGCAATGAGCAGTTCTTC	CASSQDLLAGGNEQFF
TRBJ1-1	TRBV4-1	TRBD1	few	TGCGCCAGCAGTCGCGGACAGGCCGGGTACATGAACACTGAAGCTTTCTTT	CASSRGQAGYMNTEAFF
TRBJ2-1	TRBV5-1	TRBD2	-	TGCGCCAGCAGCTCAGGGACTAGTTTTGGAAGTGAGCAGTTCTTC	CASSSGTSFGSEQFF
TRBJ1-2	TRBV5-1	-	many	TGCGCCAGCCAAACCGACCCGGGGGCTTTCTATGGCTACACCTTC	CASQTDPGAFYGYTF
TRBJ2-5	TRBV19	TRBD1	-	TGTGCCAGTAGTAAAAACAGGGGTGAGACCCAGTACTTC	CASSKNRGETQYF
TRBJ2-7	TRBV27	-	few	TGTGCCAGCCAGTCGGCGAGCCAGGGGGAGCAGTACTTC	CASQSASQGEQYF
TRBJ2-1	TRBV20-1	TRBD2	many	TGCAGTGCTAGAGATAGGGCTAGCGGGGGGGTATGGAATGAGCAGTTCTTC	CSARDRASGGVWNEQFF
TRBJ1-2	TRBV24-1	TRBD1	-	TGTGCCACCAGTGATTCCCTGGACAGGGGCAGAGGCTACACCTTC	CATSDSLDRGRGYTF
TRBJ2-3	TRBV3-1	TRBD2	-	TGTGCCAGCAGCCCCATACTAGCGGGGGACACAGATACGCAGTATTTT	CASSPILAGDTDTQYF
TRBJ1-2	TRBV5-6	TRBD1	-	TGTGCCAGCAGATACGGGACAGGGGATGGCTACACCTTC	CASRYGTGDGYTF
TRBJ2-3	TRBV10-3	TRBD2	few	TGTGCCACCACCGGGACTAGCGGGGCCACAGATACGCAGTATTTT	CATTGTSGATDTQYF
TRBJ2-3	TRBV10-3	TRBD2	many	TGTGCCATCAGCGCTAGCGGGGACACAGATACGCAGTATTTT	CAISASGDTDTQYF
TRBJ2-1	TRBV4-3	-	-	TGCGCCAGCAGCCAAGAGGGACTGATACCAGACAATGAGCAGTTCTTC	CASSQEGLIPDNEQFF
TRBJ2-1	TRBV7-9	-	-	TGTGCCAGCAGCTTAAATTGGCGGAGCCACAATGAGCAGTTCTTC	CASSLNWRSHNEQFF
TRBJ2-1	TRBV18	TRBD2	many	TGTGCCAGCTCACCACTTGCTAGCGGGAGTTGGGAGCAGTTCTTC	CASSPLASGSWEQFF
TRBJ2-7	TRBV12-3/TRBV12-4	TRBD2	-	TGTGCCAGCACCGAGGGACTAGCGGGAGGGCCGGGGGAGCAGTACTTC	CASTEGLAGGPGEQYF
TRBJ2-1	TRBV20-1	-	-	TGCAGTGCGAGTCCCGTGGATGAGCAGTTCTTC	CSASPVDEQFF
TRBJ2-2	TRBV7-3	TRBD2	-	TGTGCCAGCAGCTTAATTGCTAGCGGGAGAGGTAACACCGGGGAGCTGTTTTTT	CASSLIASGRGNTGELFF
TRBJ2-3	TRBV14	TRBD2	few	TGTGCCAGCAGCCAATTTAGCGGGGGATATAAGCGGTATTTT	CASSQFSGGYKRYF
TRBJ2-5	TRBV28	-	-	TGTGCCAGCAGTTTTGGAGGGGTGGAAGAGACCCAGTACTTC	CASSFGGVEETQYF
TRBJ1-5	TRBV15	-	few	TGTGCCACCAGCAGAGGGGGGTCATATAGCAATCAGCCCCAGCATTTT	CATSRGGSYSNQPQHF
TRBJ2-3	TRBV29-1	-	-	TGCAGCTTAAGAGGGGGTCGTAGAACAGATACGCAGTATTTT	CSLRGGRRTDTQYF